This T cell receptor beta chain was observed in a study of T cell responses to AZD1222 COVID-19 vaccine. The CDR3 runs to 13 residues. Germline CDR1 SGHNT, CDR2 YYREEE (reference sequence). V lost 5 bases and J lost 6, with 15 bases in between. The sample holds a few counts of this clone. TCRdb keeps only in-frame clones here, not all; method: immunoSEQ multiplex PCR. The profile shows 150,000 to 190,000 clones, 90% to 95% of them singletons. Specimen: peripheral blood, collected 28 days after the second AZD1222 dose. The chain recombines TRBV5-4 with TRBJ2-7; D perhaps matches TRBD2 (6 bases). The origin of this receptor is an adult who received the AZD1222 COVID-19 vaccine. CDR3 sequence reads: CASRFIGGSEQYF. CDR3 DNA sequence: TGTGCCAGCAGATTTATCGGGGGTAGCGAGCAGTACTTC.